Presented here are 20 T cell receptor beta chains from one specimen sequenced in a study of T-cell memory formation after mild COVID-19. TCRdb reanalysed the 5' RACE reads using MiXCR and keeps one entry per CDR3 protein. Of roughly 340,000 distinct CDR3 sequences listed, 20% to 25% are singletons. Input material: PBMCs or a T cell subset sorted from them (not recorded which). These receptors were obtained from a man younger than 35 who had mild COVID-19 (a few samples of this study predate the infection). Cell type and time point are not known.

This clonotype came up a few times. The rearrangement uses TRBV7-9 and TRBJ2-5; D gene ambiguous. The CDR3 loop spans 13 amino acids. CDR1 is SEHNR and CDR2 is FQNEAQ in the germline V gene (reference sequence). V dropped 3 bases and J dropped 1 base, with 6 bases sitting between them. CDR3 region: CASSLHSQETQYF. For the CDR3, the DNA is TGTGCCAGCAGCTTGCACAGCCAAGAGACCCAGTACTTC. Supplemented by reference TRBV7-9 and TRBJ2-5, the full variable domain reads DTGVSQNPRHKITKRGQNVTFRCDPISEHNRLYWYRQTLGQGPEFLTYFQNEAQLEKSRLLSDRFSAERPKGSFSTLEIQRTEQGDSAMYLCASSLHSQETQYFGPGTRLLVL.

This clonotype appeared a few times. This chain links TRBV4-3 with TRBJ1-1; unclear D gene. Germline loops: CDR1 LGHNA, CDR2 YSLEER. V gave up 1 base and J gave up 3 bases, with 6 bases separating them. The CDR3 has 13 residues. CDR3 DNA sequence: TGCGCCAGCAGCCAAGTGTGGGACACTGAAGCTTTCTTT. Its translation is CASSQVWDTEAFF.

This clonotype has more than one count but fewer than ten. The chain carries TRBV12-3 or TRBV12-4 and TRBJ1-5; no definite D call. Trimming took off 7 bases at V and 7 bases at J, with 11 bases between the two ends. This CDR3 comprises 12 residues. The CDR3 DNA reads TGTGCCAGCAAGTCGGGCGGACAGCCCCAGCATTTT. Protein product: CASKSGGQPQHF.

The chain employs TRBV12-3 or TRBV12-4 and TRBJ2-3, with TRBD2 as a possible D gene (6 bases). Trimming took off 6 bases at V and 1 base at J, with 17 bases between the two ends. This CDR3 contains 16 residues. The DNA for the CDR3 is TGTGCCAGCAGCCCATTTAATGGCGGGGGCACAGATACGCAGTATTTT. Protein product: CASSPFNGGGTDTQYF.

This clonotype showed up many times. V is TRBV10-2 and J is TRBJ2-4; D may be TRBD2 (6 bases). Germline V gene lookup returns CDR1 WSHSY and CDR2 SAAADI. This CDR3 region has 16 residues. V lost 3 bases and J lost 4, with 16 bases in between. In DNA form, the CDR3 reads TGCGCCAGCAGTGATACCAGGGAGGTCGGTAAAAACATTCAGTACTTC. Its protein is CASSDTREVGKNIQYF.

This clonotype has only a few counts. This chain links TRBV20-1 with TRBJ2-7; 7 bases map to TRBD1. Germline loops: CDR1 DFQATT, CDR2 SNEGSKA (reference sequence). The CDR3 runs 12 residues. V lost 5 bases and J lost 3; bases outside the gene matches: 4. The CDR3 coding sequence is TGCAGTGCTCCCGGGGACAGCTACGAGCAGTACTTC. Protein product: CSAPGDSYEQYF.

This clonotype was found a few times. The chain joins TRBV7-3 to TRBJ2-3; 14 bases are shared with TRBD2. The CDR3 has 18 residues. V shed 2 bases, J shed 2 bases, and the junction held 6 bases outside the gene matches. Germline V gene sequence: CDR1 SGHTA, CDR2 FQGTGA. The CDR3 spells CASSLVGTSGGATDTQYF. The CDR3 DNA reads as TGTGCCAGCAGCTTAGTCGGGACTAGCGGGGGAGCCACAGATACGCAGTATTTT.

The table lists this clonotype with a few counts. This sequence joins TRBV18 and TRBJ1-2; the D is unclear. The CDR3 totals 17 residues. CDR1 and CDR2 (germline): KGHSH, LQKENI. Trimming removed 0 bases at V and 6 bases at J, with 20 bases between. In nucleotides, the CDR3 is TGTGCCAGCTCACCACCGGGCAGCCTCGTGGGTACGGATGGCTACACCTTC. This translates into CASSPPGSLVGTDGYTF.

The gene calls are TRBV29-1 and TRBJ1-6, with D unresolved. Germline V gene sequence: CDR1 SQVTM, CDR2 ANQGSEA. Between the trimmed V and J ends, which lost 5 bases and 4 bases, there was a span of 6 bases. The CDR3 is 12 amino acids. CDR3 region: CSVREYNSPLHF. CDR3 nucleotide sequence: TGCAGCGTTCGGGAGTATAATTCACCCCTCCACTTT.

The genes are TRBV7-9 and TRBJ2-3; maybe TRBD1 (6 bases). Germline V gene lookup returns CDR1 SEHNR and CDR2 FQNEAQ (reference sequence). The CDR3 loop spans 14 amino acids. V lost 5 bases to trimming and J lost 6 bases, with 15 bases between them. The CDR3 region has the DNA TGTGCCAGCAGCCGGACAGAACTCCCGGATACGCAGTATTTT. Encoded protein: CASSRTELPDTQYF.

This clonotype appeared many times. This chain connects TRBV12-3 or TRBV12-4 to TRBJ1-2, with a weak D call TRBD1 (5 bases). CDR3 size: 15 residues. The V and J ends lost 7 bases and 4 bases respectively, with 19 bases between them. The CDR3 loop reads CASTLGEAQGYGYTF. CDR3 bases: TGTGCCAGCACCCTCGGGGAGGCCCAGGGCTATGGCTACACCTTC.

V and J are TRBV5-6 and TRBJ1-1, with 7 bases fitting TRBD1. V lost 2 bases to trimming and J lost 2 bases; unmatched junction nucleotides: 6. Germline CDR1 reads SGHDT; CDR2 reads YYEEEE. The CDR3 loop spans 15 amino acids. The CDR3 sequence: CASSLQGSVNTEAFF. The CDR3 bases are TGTGCCAGCAGCTTACAGGGGTCGGTAAACACTGAAGCTTTCTTT.

The V call is TRBV7-9, the J call TRBJ1-1; D may be TRBD1 (5 bases). Trimming took off 5 bases at V and 7 bases at J, with 11 bases between the two ends. CDR1 SEHNR and CDR2 FQNEAQ come from the germline V gene (reference sequence). The CDR3 has 12 amino acids. CDR3 DNA: TGTGCCAGCAGCCCGGGACCCCTTGAAGCTTTCTTT. This gives the protein CASSPGPLEAFF. The full variable domain, in which reference TRBV7-9 and TRBJ1-1 provide the parts outside the CDR3, is DTGVSQNPRHKITKRGQNVTFRCDPISEHNRLYWYRQTLGQGPEFLTYFQNEAQLEKSRLLSDRFSAERPKGSFSTLEIQRTEQGDSAMYLCASSPGPLEAFFGQGTRLTVV.

In this sample, this clonotype turned up a few times. V gene TRBV12-3 or TRBV12-4 combines with J gene TRBJ2-5, with TRBD2 matching 9 bases. The CDR3 is 14 residues long. With 6 bases clipped from V and 4 bases from J, the junction kept 6 bases outside the gene matches. CDR3 nucleotide sequence: TGTGCCAGCAGCCGGCGGGGGGGCGGAGAGACCCAGTACTTC. Translated: CASSRRGGGETQYF.

The genes are TRBV7-9 and TRBJ2-1; D is uncertain. CDR3 length equals 14 residues. Germline CDR1 and CDR2: SEHNR and FQNEAQ (reference sequence). The V end was cut by 5 bases, the J end by 0 bases, with 8 bases between. Here the CDR3 reads CASSPRISYNEQFF. DNA for the CDR3: TGTGCCAGCAGCCCGAGAATCTCCTACAATGAGCAGTTCTTC.

The sample holds a few counts of this clonotype. The chain uses TRBV7-9 and TRBJ2-5; no clear D. There are 14 residues in the CDR3. Germline values: CDR1 SEHNR, CDR2 FQNEAQ (reference sequence). The V end was cut by 2 bases, the J end by 5 bases, with 12 bases between. The chain's CDR3 is CASSLSQIGETQYF. CDR3 DNA sequence: TGTGCCAGCAGCTTAAGCCAGATCGGTGAGACCCAGTACTTC.

The chain has TRBV28 and TRBJ2-3; D uncertain. The CDR3 runs to 12 residues. The germline gives CDR1 MDHEN, CDR2 SYDVKM. The V end was cut by 7 bases, the J end by 7 bases, with 12 bases between. CDR3 DNA: TGTGCCAGCAACAAGGCTCCCCATACGCAGTATTTT. This codes for CASNKAPHTQYF.

This clonotype showed up just a few times. This chain joins TRBV24-1 and TRBJ1-1; D is unclear. Trimming left V 7 bases short and J 9 bases short, with 11 bases between. This CDR3 has 11 amino acids. CDR1 and CDR2 from the germline V gene are KGHDR and SFDVKD. CDR3 in amino acids: CATRVGGKAFF. CDR3 nucleotide sequence: TGTGCCACCAGGGTGGGTGGTAAAGCTTTCTTT.

The chain links TRBV4-3 to TRBJ2-3, with D possibly matching TRBD2 (6 bases). V shed 0 bases and J shed 7 bases, with 14 bases lying between them. Germline V CDR1 and CDR2: LGHNA, YSLEER. This CDR3 is 15 amino acids long. The CDR3 reads CASSQDGTSDNTQYF. CDR3 nucleotides: TGCGCCAGCAGCCAAGACGGGACTTCAGACAATACGCAGTATTTT.

The chain carries TRBV5-1 and TRBJ2-3; perhaps TRBD2 as D (6 bases). This CDR3 has 14 amino acids. Germline values: CDR1 SGHRS, CDR2 YFSETQ. Trimming removed 5 bases from V and 1 base from J, with 11 bases in between. The CDR3 is CASRTTRGTDTQYF. The DNA of the CDR3 is TGCGCCAGCAGGACGACTAGGGGCACAGATACGCAGTATTTT.